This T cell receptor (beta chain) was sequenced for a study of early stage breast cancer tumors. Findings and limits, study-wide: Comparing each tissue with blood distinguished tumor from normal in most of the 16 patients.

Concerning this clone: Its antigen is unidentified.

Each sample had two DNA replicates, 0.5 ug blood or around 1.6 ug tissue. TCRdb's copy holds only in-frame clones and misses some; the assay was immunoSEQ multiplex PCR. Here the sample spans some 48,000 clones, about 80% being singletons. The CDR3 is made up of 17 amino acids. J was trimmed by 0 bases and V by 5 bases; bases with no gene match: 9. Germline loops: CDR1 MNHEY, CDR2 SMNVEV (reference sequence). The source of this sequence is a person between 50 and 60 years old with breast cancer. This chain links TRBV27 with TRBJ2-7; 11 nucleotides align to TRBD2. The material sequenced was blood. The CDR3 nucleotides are TGTGCCAGCAGTCCGGCCCAAACTAGCGGGAGCTCCTACGAGCAGTACTTC. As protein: CASSPAQTSGSSYEQYF.